The clone carrying this TCR beta chain was detected many times. The record originates from a study of regulatory T cells in long-lasting Graves disease. Both iRepertoire HTBI primers and Arm-PCR of CDR3 regions were used to build the TCR beta libraries. Methods used by the authors: The identification of roughly 62 TRBV and around 15 TRBJ segments was made across samples. TCRdb used MiXCR to reprocess the multiplex PCR reads, holding one entry per CDR3 protein. These V and J calls rely on TCRdb rather than the paper's analysis. The sample has 400,000 to 550,000 distinct CDR3 sequences; roughly 17% are singletons. The ends were cut back, 4 bases at V and 1 base at J, with 13 bases in the middle. CDR3 length equals 14 residues. Germline loops: CDR1 GTSNPN, CDR2 SVGIG (reference sequence). Stated time point: newly diagnosed GD, antithyroid drugs for less than 3 months. PBMCs provided the RNA from which the TCR library was made.

These data are also associated with another study on T cells in Graves' hyperthyroidism and ophthalmopathy. Turning to that study: Blood shared most expanded thyroid clonotypes above 0.001.

This receptor was identified in a young woman with Graves disease. The V gene is TRBV30, the J gene TRBJ2-5; D ambiguous. Sample: peripheral blood mononuclear cells (PBMCs), taken at new diagnosis, from a patient treated with antithyroid drugs. Here the CDR3 reads CAWTIGYLQETQYF. CDR3 coding DNA: TGTGCCTGGACCATAGGCTACCTCCAAGAGACCCAGTACTTC.